Sequencing of this T cell receptor (beta chain) was carried out in a study of blood T cell repertoires in COVID-19. Germline V gene sequence: CDR1 LNHDA, CDR2 SQIVND (reference sequence). V lost 5 bases and J 6 bases, leaving 22 bases between the germline ends. The length of the CDR3 is 17 residues. This clone was observed a single time. The method was immunoSEQ multiplex PCR; TCRdb's version includes in-frame clones alone and lacks a portion of them. This sample has around 170,000 clones, with roughly 90% found just once. The sequence came from a woman aged 45-60 years who had recovered from COVID-19. Sequenced sample: PBMCs or T cells enriched from blood (not recorded which). This sequence joins TRBV19 and TRBJ2-2; possibly TRBD2 for D (6 bases). CDR3: CASSSPTGVGIPGELFF. DNA of the CDR3: TGTGCCAGTAGTTCCCCGACGGGAGTAGGAATCCCCGGGGAGCTGTTTTTT.